Listed below are T cell receptor beta chains from one sample, sequenced in a study of PD-L1 blockade in urothelial cancer. Here immunoSEQ multiplex PCR was the method, and the copy in TCRdb shows in-frame clones only, minus some. Of tens of thousands of clones in the sample, 81% were seen once. Sequenced here: PBMCs, sampled around atezolizumab (anti-PD-L1) treatment. All receptors come from an older man with urothelial cancer. Each CDR3 is given with its conserved first and last residue. The order of the fields is D gene, V gene, J gene, clone size, CDR3 DNA, CDR3 protein. The D gene is left open where the match is weak. A clone size is listed for some rows: how often the clone was seen (once, few, many), or a class if it is expanded.

D: TRBD2
V: TRBV4-1
J: TRBJ2-3
size: .
DNA: TGCGCCAGCAGCCCCGGACTAGCGGGGCGGGGGGATACGCAGTATTTT
CDR3: CASSPGLAGRGDTQYF

D: .
V: TRBV19
J: TRBJ2-5
size: .
DNA: TGTGCCAGTAGTATAGGGCGGGGTCCTCAAGAGACCCAGTACTTC
CDR3: CASSIGRGPQETQYF

D: .
V: TRBV6-1
J: TRBJ2-2
size: .
DNA: TGTGCCAGCAGGCTAGGGGGGAACACCGGGGAGCTGTTTTTT
CDR3: CASRLGGNTGELFF

D: .
V: TRBV19
J: TRBJ1-1
size: .
DNA: TGTGCCAGTAGTATTCCCGGACAGCAGAACACTGAAGCTTTCTTT
CDR3: CASSIPGQQNTEAFF

D: .
V: TRBV5-3
J: TRBJ1-5
size: .
DNA: TGTGCCAGCAGCCAAGAGTATGATGGCAATCAGCCCCAGCATTTT
CDR3: CASSQEYDGNQPQHF

D: .
V: TRBV9
J: TRBJ1-1
size: .
DNA: TGTGCCAGCAGCGTAGCTGGGCAGGGTGAAGCTTTCTTT
CDR3: CASSVAGQGEAFF

D: TRBD1
V: TRBV23-1
J: TRBJ2-7
size: .
DNA: TGCGCCAGCAGTCAATCTAGGTTGGGGACAGGGCAGCAGTACTTC
CDR3: CASSQSRLGTGQQYF

D: .
V: TRBV7-8
J: TRBJ1-5
size: .
DNA: TGTGCCAGCAGCTTGTCCCAGGGTACAGGGCAGCCCCAGCATTTT
CDR3: CASSLSQGTGQPQHF

D: TRBD1
V: TRBV5-1
J: TRBJ1-5
size: few
DNA: TGCGCCAGCAGCTTGGACCCGACAGGGGGTACCAATCAGCCCCAGCATTTT
CDR3: CASSLDPTGGTNQPQHF

D: TRBD2
V: TRBV7-2
J: TRBJ2-2
size: few
DNA: TGTGCCAGCAGCTCAGCGGGACTTAACACCGGGGAGCTGTTTTTT
CDR3: CASSSAGLNTGELFF

D: .
V: TRBV27
J: TRBJ1-3
size: .
DNA: TGTGCCAGCAGCCCAAGGGGCGGCTCTGGAAACACCATATATTTT
CDR3: CASSPRGGSGNTIYF

D: .
V: TRBV5-6
J: TRBJ1-2
size: .
DNA: TGTGCCAGCAGCTTGGATCTCGCGGAAAACTATGGCTACACCTTC
CDR3: CASSLDLAENYGYTF

D: TRBD1
V: TRBV4-2
J: TRBJ1-2
size: .
DNA: TGTGCCAGCAGCCAAGTGGGACAGGGCGGAGTAGGCTACACCTTC
CDR3: CASSQVGQGGVGYTF

D: TRBD1
V: TRBV7-6
J: TRBJ2-5
size: .
DNA: TGTGCCAGCAGCACTCGACAGGGACAAGAGACCCAGTACTTC
CDR3: CASSTRQGQETQYF

D: TRBD2
V: TRBV10-1
J: TRBJ2-5
size: .
DNA: TGCGCCAGCAGTGAGGGGAGCGGGGTCGATCTCAGGACCCAGTACTTC
CDR3: CASSEGSGVDLRTQYF

D: TRBD2
V: TRBV6-1
J: TRBJ2-7
size: .
DNA: TGTGCCAGCAGTGGGGGACTAGCGGGAGAAGGCTACGAGCAGTACTTC
CDR3: CASSGGLAGEGYEQYF

D: .
V: TRBV4-1
J: TRBJ2-7
size: .
DNA: TGCGCCAGCAGCCAAGTCGGGACAACCTACGAGCAGTACTTC
CDR3: CASSQVGTTYEQYF

D: .
V: TRBV10-1
J: TRBJ1-1
size: .
DNA: TGCGCCAGCAGTGATCTTCCTCGGGCTGAAGCTTTCTTT
CDR3: CASSDLPRAEAFF

D: TRBD2
V: TRBV7-2
J: TRBJ2-3
size: .
DNA: TGTGCCAGCAGCCCGACTAGCGCCCGTTCGGATACGCAGTATTTT
CDR3: CASSPTSARSDTQYF

D: .
V: TRBV9
J: TRBJ2-5
size: .
DNA: TGTGCCAGCAGCGTAGACCCCGGGACACCACTAGGCCAAGAGACCCAGTACTTC
CDR3: CASSVDPGTPLGQETQYF

D: .
V: TRBV7-9
J: TRBJ2-5
size: .
DNA: TGTGCCAGCAGCTTATTGGGCGCTTACCAAGAGACCCAGTACTTC
CDR3: CASSLLGAYQETQYF

D: TRBD2
V: TRBV9
J: TRBJ2-2
size: few
DNA: TGTGCCAGCAGCGGGCACCCCAAGCGGGAGGCCGGGGAGCTGTTTTTT
CDR3: CASSGHPKREAGELFF

D: .
V: TRBV5-4
J: TRBJ2-3
size: .
DNA: TGTGCCAGCAGCTTGTATGCACTAGCCCTCACAGATACGCAGTATTTT
CDR3: CASSLYALALTDTQYF

D: .
V: TRBV5-1
J: TRBJ2-3
size: .
DNA: TGCGCCAGCAGCCCAGGGCCTAGCACAGATACGCAGTATTTT
CDR3: CASSPGPSTDTQYF

D: .
V: TRBV2
J: TRBJ2-1
size: .
DNA: TGTGCCAGCAGTGAGGTACTAGCCTACAATGAGCAGTTCTTC
CDR3: CASSEVLAYNEQFF

D: .
V: TRBV11-3
J: TRBJ2-7
size: .
DNA: TGTGCCAGCAGCTTAGAAAGGGGGGGAGGGGATTACGAGCAGTACTTC
CDR3: CASSLERGGGDYEQYF

D: TRBD2
V: TRBV11-3
J: TRBJ2-7
size: .
DNA: TGTGCCAGCAGCTTATTAGGGACTAGCAGGCACGAGCAGTACTTC
CDR3: CASSLLGTSRHEQYF

D: TRBD2
V: TRBV27
J: TRBJ2-3
size: .
DNA: TGTGCCAGCAGCCAAAGACTAGCGGGACAAGATACGCAGTATTTT
CDR3: CASSQRLAGQDTQYF

D: .
V: TRBV19
J: TRBJ1-1
size: .
DNA: TGTGCCAGTAGAAACAGGGCGGGTGGGGATGAAGCTTTCTTT
CDR3: CASRNRAGGDEAFF